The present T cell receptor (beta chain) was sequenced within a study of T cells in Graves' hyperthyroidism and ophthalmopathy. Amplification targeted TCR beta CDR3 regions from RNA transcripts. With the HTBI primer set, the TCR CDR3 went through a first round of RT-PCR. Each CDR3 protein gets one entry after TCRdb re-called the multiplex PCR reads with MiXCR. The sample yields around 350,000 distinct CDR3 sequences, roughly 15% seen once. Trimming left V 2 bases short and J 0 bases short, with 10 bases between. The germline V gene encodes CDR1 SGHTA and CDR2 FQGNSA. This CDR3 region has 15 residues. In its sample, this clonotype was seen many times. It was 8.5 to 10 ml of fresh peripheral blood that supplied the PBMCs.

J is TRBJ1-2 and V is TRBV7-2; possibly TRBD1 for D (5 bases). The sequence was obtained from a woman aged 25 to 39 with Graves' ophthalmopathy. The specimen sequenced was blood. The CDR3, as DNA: TGTGCCAGCAGCTTATGGATGGGGGCTAACTATGGCTACACCTTC. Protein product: CASSLWMGANYGYTF. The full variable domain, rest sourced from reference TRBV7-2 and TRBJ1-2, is GAGVSQSPSNKVTEKGKDVELRCDPISGHTALYWYRQSLGQGLEFLIYFQGNSAPDKSGLPSDRFSAERTGGSVSTLTIQRTQQEDSAVYLCASSLWMGANYGYTFGSGTRLTVV.